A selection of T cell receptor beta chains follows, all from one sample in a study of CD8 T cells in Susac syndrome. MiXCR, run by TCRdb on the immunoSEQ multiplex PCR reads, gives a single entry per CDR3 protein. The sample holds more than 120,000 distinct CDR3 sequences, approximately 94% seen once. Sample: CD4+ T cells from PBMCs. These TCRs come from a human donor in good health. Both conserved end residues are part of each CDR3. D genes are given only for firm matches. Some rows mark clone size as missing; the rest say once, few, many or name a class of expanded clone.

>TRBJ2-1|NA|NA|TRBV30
TGTGCCTGGAGCCAGGGGGGGTACAATGAGCAGTTCTTC
CAWSQGGYNEQFF
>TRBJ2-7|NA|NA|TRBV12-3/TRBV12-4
TGTGCCAGCAGTTCGTCCAGGAACGAGCAGTACTTC
CASSSSRNEQYF
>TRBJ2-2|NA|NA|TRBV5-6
TGTGCCAGCAGCTTACCTCACAACACCGGGGAGCTGTTTTTT
CASSLPHNTGELFF
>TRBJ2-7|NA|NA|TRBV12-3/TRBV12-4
TGTGCCAGCAGTTTTGGACATAACTACGAGCAGTACTTC
CASSFGHNYEQYF
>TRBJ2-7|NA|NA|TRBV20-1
TGCAGTGCTAGAGGGACTCAAGGGGCCTACGAGCAGTACTTC
CSARGTQGAYEQYF
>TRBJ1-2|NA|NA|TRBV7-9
TGTGCCAGCAGCTTAGTAGGGGTTCCCAACTATGGCTACACCTTC
CASSLVGVPNYGYTF
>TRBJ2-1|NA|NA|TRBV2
TGTGCCAGCAGTGTCATAGCGGCAAAGCAGTTCTTC
CASSVIAAKQFF
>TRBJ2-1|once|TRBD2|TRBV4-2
TGTGCCAGCAGCCAAAAAACTAGCGGAAACTACAATGAGCAGTTCTTC
CASSQKTSGNYNEQFF
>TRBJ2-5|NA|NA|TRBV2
TGTGCCAGCAGTGAAAACCCAGAGACCCAGTACTTC
CASSENPETQYF
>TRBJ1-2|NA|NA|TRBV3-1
TGTGCCAGCAGCCATGCAACTGGACAGAACTATGGCTACACCTTC
CASSHATGQNYGYTF
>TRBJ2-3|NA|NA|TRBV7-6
TGTGCCAGCAGCTGGGGATCAGATACGCAGTATTTT
CASSWGSDTQYF
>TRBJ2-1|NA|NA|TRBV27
TGTGCCAGCATCCCCCGCGGGACTTGGGGTGAGCAGTTCTTC
CASIPRGTWGEQFF
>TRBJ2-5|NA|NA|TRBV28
TGTGCCAGCAGTCCTAGCGCTTCCAAAGAGACCCAGTACTTC
CASSPSASKETQYF
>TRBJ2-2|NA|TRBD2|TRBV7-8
TGTGCCAGCAGCCTCCCCCCGGGGGGTCCGAACACCGGGGAGCTGTTTTTT
CASSLPPGGPNTGELFF
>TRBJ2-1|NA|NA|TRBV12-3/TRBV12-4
TGTGCCAGCAGTCGCCAGCAGCAGTTTTGGAATGAGCAGTTCTTC
CASSRQQQFWNEQFF
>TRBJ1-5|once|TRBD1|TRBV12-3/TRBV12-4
TGTGCCAGCAGCTTGACAGGGACGCAGCGTCAGCCCCAGCATTTT
CASSLTGTQRQPQHF
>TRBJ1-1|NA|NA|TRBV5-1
TGCGCCAGCAGCTTGGGGGCGGGCGGCGGGAACACTGAAGCTTTCTTT
CASSLGAGGGNTEAFF
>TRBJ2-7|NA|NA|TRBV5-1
TGCGCCAGCAGCTTGGGCAGGCGAGCCTACGAGCAGTACTTC
CASSLGRRAYEQYF
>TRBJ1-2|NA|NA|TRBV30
TGTGCCTGGAGTGTAAAGAGCAGCTATGGCTACACCTTC
CAWSVKSSYGYTF
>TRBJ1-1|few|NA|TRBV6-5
TGTGCCAGCAGTTACTTGGTGGCAGGTGGGAACACTGAAGCTTTCTTT
CASSYLVAGGNTEAFF